This T cell receptor (beta chain) was captured in a study of identical twins (TCRdb year 2016). A note on the overall study: To test whether fetal clonotypes persist, this study deep-sequenced TCR alpha and beta repertoires from monozygotic twins, from unrelated adults of various ages, and from cord blood. Replicate twin experiments were performed at different times using different library preparation protocols to rule out contamination.

Every donor was a healthy Caucasian. Three pairs of female monozygotic twins, all aged about 18 to 29 years, made up the twin cohort. Miltenyi CD45RO+ enrichment and human naive T-cell isolation kits were used to isolate memory (CD45RO+) and naive T cells from PBMC. Here is what the overall study found, with its caveats: Because the same donors could not be followed over many years, the conclusions relied on cross-sectional statistical analysis. Zero-insertion analyses could be partly confounded by invariant T cells such as MAIT and iNKT, though diverse VJ usage argued against such confounding for most clonotypes. In monozygotic twins, recombination models systematically underestimated out-of-frame TCR alpha sharing, but the models matched the sharing seen between unrelated individuals. Excess twin sharing in beta out-of-frame sequences was weaker because fewer shared sequences lowered the signal-to-noise ratio. Abundant cord blood beta clonotypes carried fewer insertions; young adult naive repertoires showed a weaker similar trend, while memory repertoires showed none. Compared with coincidental sharing between unrelated individuals, out-of-frame TCR alpha sequences shared between twins showed an excess of sequences with low generation probability.

The library came from 5' RACE. The sequencing machine was an Illumina HiSeq 2000. A universal primer binding site was introduced by template switching, and a unique molecular identifier was present in the final cDNA, enabling accurate counting of TCR cDNA molecules. First-strand cDNA for TCR alpha and beta chains was synthesized from specific primers in the conserved constant-segment region. To control for contamination, every cDNA library was double barcoded, receiving both a SMART-Mk sample barcode and Illumina barcodes. TruSeq adapter sequences and Illumina sample barcodes were added in two successive PCR steps. The TCR alpha and beta cDNA libraries were sequenced on the Illumina HiSeq platform using custom primers. The authors processed their data as follows. Raw reads were processed with MiGEC to extract unique molecular identifiers, and MiXCR was used to determine CDR3 positions. Recombination models were inferred per individual with the repgenHMM and IGoR tools using an EM algorithm. Shared clonotypes were analyzed with the tcR package in R, and sharing was normalized by the product of cloneset sizes. To study raw recombination without the effects of thymic and clonal selection, out-of-frame nonproductive sequences were analyzed. The raw public data were reprocessed by TCRdb itself: fastp quality trimming at Q25, MiXCR clonotype calling, in-frame beta chains only. Here each entry gathers all rows of one CDR3 protein and keeps the most common genes and DNA. TCRdb's processing, not the authors' own work, is the source of the V and J calls. A total of 240,000 or so distinct CDR3 sequences appear in this sample, 5.5% to 7% of them only once. The ten largest clones capture 3.5% to 4% of the sample.

About this clonotype: The antigen it binds to is not known. One base away there is no much larger clone; base qualities are not given.

From the cysteine through the phenylalanine, the CDR3 covers 16 amino acids. Kept here is only the CDR3 DNA, which spans 48 bases and is read in frame from base 1. The germline V gene sets CDR1 to MGHRA and CDR2 to YSYEKL. The junction shows trimming of 1 base on V and 3 bases on J, plus 13 bases between the germline ends. This sample was also put to use in a study of yellow fever vaccine responses in identical twins. Per the second study: According to the authors, the vaccine-induced T cell response in identical twins seemed to be partly convergent and partly specific to each individual. In the study, vaccine-responding T cell clones were precisely tracked in identical twins.

Sequencing input: memory (CD45RO+) T cells sorted from blood. Taken with the paper, the label for cell subset or site translates to: CD45RO+ enriched T cells. The TCR was taken from a woman aged 18-29 years in good health. The chain couples TRBV4-1 to TRBJ1-5; no D gene can be assigned with confidence. The CDR3 corresponds to CASSQAPAGSNQPQHF. In nucleotides, the sequence is TGCGCCAGCAGCCAAGCCCCGGCGGGATCCAATCAGCCCCAGCATTTT.